This is a list of T cell receptor beta chains from one sample in a study of vaccination effects on CD4 cells after COVID-19. No antigen has been assigned to these receptors. Clones were sequenced by immunoSEQ multiplex PCR, and TCRdb holds only the in-frame ones, with some missing. The sample consists of approximately 50,000 clones, nearly 80% of them appearing once. The starting material was CD4+ T cells from PBMCs cultured with HCoV-OC43 spike peptides, obtained before COVID-19 vaccination. Receptors were obtained from a human donor who received a COVID-19 vaccine. The CDR3 runs from the conserved cysteine through the conserved F or W. Each record gives: J gene, clone size, D gene, V gene, CDR3 DNA, CDR3 protein. D genes are given only for firm matches. Size is omitted from some rows. Given values are once, few, many or a class for expanded clones.

>TRBJ1-4|.|.|TRBV11-2
TGTGCCAGCAGCTTCGGTGAAAAACTGTTTTTT
CASSFGEKLFF
>TRBJ2-5|.|.|TRBV6-6
TGTGCCAGCAGTACTTCCCGAGAGACCCAGTACTTC
CASSTSRETQYF
>TRBJ1-5|few|TRBD1|TRBV3-1/TRBV3-2
TGTGCCAGCAGCCCCCAGGGGGATAGCAATCAGCCCCAGCATTTT
CASSPQGDSNQPQHF
>TRBJ2-6|once|.|TRBV2
TGTGCCAGCAGCCTGACAGGCCCCTCTGGGGCCAACGTCCTGACTTTC
CASSLTGPSGANVLTF
>TRBJ1-2|few|.|TRBV4-1
TGCGCCAGCAGCCAAGAATGGGGGACCAACTATGGCTACACCTTC
CASSQEWGTNYGYTF
>TRBJ2-3|.|.|TRBV5-8
TGTGCCAGCAGCTTGGCCAGCACATCTAGCACAGATACGCAGTATTTT
CASSLASTSSTDTQYF
>TRBJ2-1|.|.|TRBV6-1
TGTGCCAGCAGTGAAGGTAGTCAGTGGCAATACAATGAGCAGTTCTTC
CASSEGSQWQYNEQFF
>TRBJ2-5|.|TRBD2|TRBV7-8
TGTGCCAGCAGACACGGGGGGTCAGAGACCCAGTACTTC
CASRHGGSETQYF
>TRBJ2-1|few|TRBD2|TRBV7-2
TGTGCCAGCAGCAAAGATAGCGGGGGGGCCTTCTTGGAGCAGTTCTTC
CASSKDSGGAFLEQFF
>TRBJ2-1|.|.|TRBV5-5
TGTGCCAGCAGCCTGCGACTAGGGTACAATGAGCAGTTCTTC
CASSLRLGYNEQFF
>TRBJ2-1|.|TRBD1|TRBV5-1
TGCGCCAGCAGCTTACAGGGGATGGGGAATGAGCAGTTCTTC
CASSLQGMGNEQFF
>TRBJ2-5|.|TRBD2|TRBV19
TGTGCCAGTACTAGCGGGGGTAATAAAGAGACCCAGTACTTC
CASTSGGNKETQYF
>TRBJ2-1|.|.|TRBV7-8
TGTGCCAGCAGCATCCGACGGGGGAACTCCTACAATGAGCAGTTCTTC
CASSIRRGNSYNEQFF
>TRBJ1-4|.|.|TRBV12-5
TGTGCTAGTGGTTTGGGGCAGGGGTTCTACGAAAAACTGTTTTTT
CASGLGQGFYEKLFF
>TRBJ1-2|.|.|TRBV20-1
TGCAGTGCTAGTTCGGCAGTAAACTATGGCTACACCTTC
CSASSAVNYGYTF
>TRBJ2-3|.|TRBD2|TRBV10-2
TGCGCCAGCAGGGGCGGGGGGGCCGCAGATACGCAGTATTTT
CASRGGGAADTQYF
>TRBJ1-5|.|.|TRBV5-1
TGCGCCAGCAGAGGAGCTAGCAATCAGCCCCAGCATTTT
CASRGASNQPQHF
>TRBJ2-2|.|.|TRBV5-1
TGCGCCAGCAGCCCCCAGCGGAACCTGAACACCGGGGAGCTGTTTTTT
CASSPQRNLNTGELFF
>TRBJ2-3|.|TRBD2|TRBV10-1
TGCGCCAGCAAAGCGGGGAGCTCAGATACGCAGTATTTT
CASKAGSSDTQYF
>TRBJ1-4|.|.|TRBV12-3/TRBV12-4
TGTGCCGCGTTACGGGGGGTTAATGAAAAACTGTTTTTT
CAALRGVNEKLFF
>TRBJ2-1|.|.|TRBV5-1
TGCGCCAGCAAACCCTCGAAAAGTACCCCCGATAATGAGCAGTTCTTC
CASKPSKSTPDNEQFF
>TRBJ1-2|.|.|TRBV7-8
TGTGCCAGCAGCTTCGGTCCATCTTATGGCTACACCTTC
CASSFGPSYGYTF
>TRBJ2-3|.|.|TRBV3-1/TRBV3-2
TGTGCCACCCACAAGAATCCGGGGGAATGCACAGATACGCAGTATTTT
CATHKNPGECTDTQYF
>TRBJ1-3|.|.|TRBV5-8
TGTGCCAGCAGCCCGGAGTGGACTGTTCGAAACACCATATATTTT
CASSPEWTVRNTIYF
>TRBJ2-2|.|.|TRBV28
TGTGCCAGCAGTTTATGGCTTAACAGGGCGGACACCGGGGAGCTGTTTTTT
CASSLWLNRADTGELFF
>TRBJ2-6|once|.|TRBV19
TGTGCCAGTAGTATAGTAAGCTCTGGGGCCAACGTCCTGACTTTC
CASSIVSSGANVLTF
>TRBJ2-2|.|.|TRBV5-1
TGCGCCAGCAGCCCAGGGTTTTCCACCGGGGAGCTGTTTTTT
CASSPGFSTGELFF
>TRBJ2-3|.|.|TRBV2
TGTGCCAGCAGTTGGGCGGCGGGAGATACGCAGTATTTT
CASSWAAGDTQYF
>TRBJ1-5|.|.|TRBV18
TGTGCCAGCTCACAACTAAATAGCAATCAGCCCCAGCATTTT
CASSQLNSNQPQHF
>TRBJ1-5|.|.|TRBV18
TGTGCCAGCTCACTCCAGGGCATTAGCAATCAGCCCCAGCATTTT
CASSLQGISNQPQHF
>TRBJ2-1|.|TRBD2|TRBV5-1
TGCGCCAGCAGCCTCGGGACTAGCGGGAATCTCAATGAGCAGTTCTTC
CASSLGTSGNLNEQFF
>TRBJ1-3|.|TRBD1|TRBV5-1
TGCGCCAGCAGCTTGGCCGGGACAGGGAGCTCTGGAAACACCATATATTTT
CASSLAGTGSSGNTIYF
>TRBJ2-3|.|.|TRBV5-6
TGTGCCAGCAGCTTCGTTCGTGATACGCAGTATTTT
CASSFVRDTQYF
>TRBJ2-5|.|.|TRBV18
TGTGCCAGCTCACCTCAAAAAATGTACCAAGAGACCCAGTACTTC
CASSPQKMYQETQYF